Below, 13 T cell receptor beta chains from the same sample are listed, as sequenced in a study of spatial heterogeneity in lung cancer. The time point was: sample taken at primary tumor resection. TCRdb processed the 5' RACE reads anew with MiXCR; each CDR3 protein has one entry. The table has tens of thousands of distinct CDR3 sequences, under 7.5% seen once. Material: PBMCs, obtained at surgery. These receptors were obtained from a female donor with early-stage non-small cell lung cancer.

The chain links TRBV29-1 to TRBJ2-1; 15 bases match TRBD2. V was clipped by 1 base and J by 7 bases; unmatched bases: 5. This CDR3 region has 16 residues. Per germline, CDR1 SQVTM and CDR2 ANQGSEA. CDR3 in DNA: TGCAGCGTTGAAGGGGGGACTAGCGGGAGGTATAATGAGCAGTTCTTC. It specifies CSVEGGTSGRYNEQFF.

The chain is built from TRBV9 and TRBJ1-3; the D gene is possibly TRBD1 (6 bases). V gave up 0 bases and J gave up 2 bases, with 12 bases separating them. The CDR3 consists of 16 residues. CDR1 SGDLS and CDR2 YYNGEE come from the germline V gene. The CDR3 DNA follows: TGTGCCAGCAGCGTAGAACAGGGTCCCCCTGGAAACACCATATATTTT. It codes for CASSVEQGPPGNTIYF. Full variable domain (rest looked up from reference TRBV9 and TRBJ1-3): DSGVTQTPKHLITATGQRVTLRCSPRSGDLSVYWYQQSLDQGLQFLIQYYNGEERAKGNILERFSAQQFPDLHSELNLSSLELGDSALYFCASSVEQGPPGNTIYFGEGSWLTVV.

This clonotype was seen a handful of times. CDR3 sequence (DNA): TGCAGTGCTAGCCTGAGCGGGGGGCCGGGCTACGAGCAGTACGTC. Translation gives CSASLSGGPGYEQYV. The chain uses TRBV20-1 and TRBJ2-7; 9 bases align to TRBD2. The CDR3 consists of 15 residues. The junction had 9 bases not matched to a gene; V was cut back by 3 bases and J by 3 bases. Looked up from germline, CDR1 is DFQATT and CDR2 is SNEGSKA (reference sequence).

Worth noting for this clonotype: A much larger clone is a single base away; this may be a read error. The genes are TRBV20-1 and TRBJ1-1, with 7 positions matching TRBD1. The CDR3 contains 14 residues. Germline values: CDR1 DFQATT, CDR2 SNEGSKA (reference sequence). In DNA form, the CDR3 reads TGCAGTGCTACCGGGACAGCCCTGAACACTGAAGCTCTCTTT. This translates into CSATGTALNTEALF.

This clonotype has more than one count but fewer than ten. The gene calls are TRBV7-3 and TRBJ2-5, with 11 bases aligning to TRBD2. V dropped 5 bases and J dropped 4; count of bases not matched to a gene: 6. This CDR3 has 15 amino acids. Germline CDR1 is SGHTA and CDR2 is FQGTGA. CDR3: CASSLSGGARETQYF. Written as DNA, the CDR3 is TGTGCCAGCAGCCTTAGCGGGGGGGCCAGAGAGACCCAGTACTTC.

Many counts were recorded for this clonotype. The rearrangement uses TRBV20-1 and TRBJ1-1; tentative D call: TRBD1 (6 bases). Trimming cost V 0 bases and J 2 bases, with 10 bases left between them. The CDR3 sequence is 14 residues long. Germline lookup yields CDR1 DFQATT and CDR2 SNEGSKA (reference sequence). This CDR3 reads CSAREGATNTEAFF. In DNA, the CDR3 is TGCAGTGCTAGAGAGGGGGCCACCAACACTGAAGCTTTCTTT.

This clonotype was detected many times. The J gene is TRBJ2-2, the V gene TRBV2, with 14 bases aligning to TRBD2. The CDR3 has 15 residues. Germline V gene lookup returns CDR1 SNHLY and CDR2 FYNNEI. With 6 bases clipped from V and 6 bases from J, the junction kept 3 bases outside the gene matches. Here the CDR3 reads CASSATSGRAGELFF. For the CDR3, the DNA is TGTGCCAGCAGCGCGACTAGCGGGAGGGCCGGGGAGCTGTTTTTT.

This clonotype has ten or more counts. The rearrangement uses TRBV5-1 and TRBJ2-3, with 9 positions matching TRBD1. Germline-derived CDR1 and CDR2 are SGHRS and YFSETQ. The length of the CDR3 is 14 residues. Trimming cost V 4 bases and J 4 bases; bases outside gene matches: 4. The CDR3 spells CASSPGQGPDTQYF. The CDR3 nucleotides read TGCGCCAGCAGCCCGGGACAGGGACCAGATACGCAGTATTTT.

The chain is built from TRBV6-5 and TRBJ1-1; D unresolved. The CDR3 has 14 amino acids. With 4 bases removed from V and 1 base from J, the gap between germline ends came to 10 bases. Germline CDR1 and CDR2: MNHEY and SVGAGI. CDR3 residues: CASSWTAQNTEAFF. CDR3 sequence (DNA): TGTGCCAGCAGTTGGACGGCCCAGAACACTGAAGCTTTCTTT.

This clonotype is deemed medium-sized. This chain joins TRBV29-1 and TRBJ2-3, with 11 bases aligning to TRBD2. Germline V gene lookup returns CDR1 SQVTM and CDR2 ANQGSEA. The CDR3 loop spans 15 amino acids. The V segment lost 6 bases and the J segment 0 bases; nucleotides outside the gene matches: 5. CDR3 nucleotides: TGCAGCGTGGCGACTAGCGGGGCTAGCACAGATACGCAGTATTTT. Translated, it gives CSVATSGASTDTQYF.

This clonotype was seen repeatedly, ten times or more. The chain carries TRBV19 and TRBJ1-2; a weak D match, TRBD1 (6 bases). The V end was cut by 4 bases, the J end by 2 bases, with 17 bases between. Per germline, CDR1 LNHDA and CDR2 SQIVND (reference sequence). The CDR3 has 16 residues. The CDR3 nucleotides are TGTGCCAGTAGTAAAGGGACACTTAGAGACAACTATGGCTACACCTTC. This codes for CASSKGTLRDNYGYTF.

In this sample, this clonotype turned up many times. The chain has TRBV7-8 and TRBJ2-3, with TRBD2 identical over 8 bases. Germline assignment: CDR1 SGHVS and CDR2 FQNEAQ. V dropped 5 bases and J dropped 3; count of bases not matched to a gene: 10. CDR3 size: 16 residues. CDR3 nucleotide sequence: TGTGCCAGCAGCACGCCCGGGACTAGTTCAACAGATACGCAGTATTTT. It yields the protein CASSTPGTSSTDTQYF.

This clonotype was observed many times. The J gene is TRBJ2-3, the V gene TRBV9; TRBD2 is a possible D gene (6 bases). Germline V gene lookup returns CDR1 SGDLS and CDR2 YYNGEE. The V end was cut by 8 bases, the J end by 1 base, with 20 bases between. The CDR3 contains 16 residues. CDR3 residues: CARRRVQYLRTDTQYF. The CDR3 DNA reads TGTGCCAGGAGGAGGGTCCAATACCTCCGCACAGATACGCAGTATTTT.